This T cell receptor beta chain was documented in a study of T cell changes during pregnancy in multiple sclerosis. Only in-frame clones appear in the TCRdb table, and some are missing; sequencing was by immunoSEQ multiplex PCR. The top ten hold more than 0.3% of the sample, which has about 56,000 clones, more than 85% seen once. Trimming cost V 8 bases and J 2 bases, with 19 bases left between them. This CDR3 contains 16 residues. The germline CDR1 and CDR2 sequences are LNHDA and SQIVND (reference sequence). The clonotype was recovered from a female donor with multiple sclerosis, enrolled in a pregnancy study. The source material was CD4+ T cells from peripheral blood mononuclear cells, sampled in the third trimester of pregnancy. The V and J genes are TRBV19 and TRBJ1-3; a possible D gene is TRBD1 (6 bases). The CDR3, as DNA: TGTGCCAGTCGTAAAACGACAGGAACTACTGGAAACACCATATATTTT. Amino acid sequence: CASRKTTGTTGNTIYF.